The T cell receptor beta chain under discussion was sequenced for a study of CD8 T cells in ankylosing spondylitis. Broader study findings: Disease-linked clones proved CD8+ and comparatively uncommon in peripheral blood.

From the 5' RACE reads, TCRdb called clonotypes with MiXCR, one entry per CDR3 protein. The sample has about 39,000 distinct CDR3 sequences, 10% seen once. This clonotype was found many times. Its matching antigen is unknown. Trimming took 2 bases from V and 1 from J, leaving 5 bases between them. The CDR3 is made up of 13 amino acids. Germline V gene lookup returns CDR1 LGHNT and CDR2 FRNRAP. The TCR was taken from a male donor with ankylosing spondylitis or in good health (not recorded which). The sequencing sample was made of blood, either unsorted or a sorted T cell fraction (not recorded which). The rearrangement uses TRBV12-5 and TRBJ1-1, with unresolved D. The CDR3 bases are TGTGCTAGTGGTTTGCCAGAGAACACTGAAGCTTTCTTT. It codes for CASGLPENTEAFF.